This TCR delta chain was found in a study of γδ T cells in repeated Plasmodium falciparum infection. Across the study: Malian children with intense seasonal malaria exposure were compared with matched Australian children.

Both TRG and TRD chains were sequenced from each sorted sample. TCRdb re-identified clones in the multiplex PCR reads via CATT. The table includes about 93,000 delta-chain clones, roughly 0.98% detected once. At least ten counts were recorded for this clone. Its specificity is not known. A far larger clone differs by one base, so this is likely a read error. The sample carries other DNA sequences with the same CDR3. General study findings and limits: Repeated controlled infections reportedly drove waves of new clonotype selection in Vdelta2-negative, mostly Vdelta1+, gammadelta repertoires.

Flow sorting of PBMC yielded separate Vgamma9/Vdelta2+ and Vdelta2-negative gammadelta T cell populations for bulk repertoire analysis. The germline CDR1 and CDR2 sequences are GEAIGNYY and EKD. The CDR3 runs to 17 residues. The receptor was isolated from a pool of human donors (malaria-infected and uninfected, not separated). Sequenced: gamma-delta T cells from blood. V gene assignment gives TRDV2, but the J gene was left uncalled; the D call in the table, TRDD3, was not verified against the DNA. The CDR3 region is CACDTRVDTGCECKLIF. CDR3 DNA sequence: TGTGCCTGTGACACCCGTGTTGATACTGGGTGCGAGTGTAAGCTCATCTTT.